This T cell receptor (beta chain) was sequenced during a study of cytomegalovirus exposure and HLA in healthy donors. Libraries were prepared by immunoSEQ multiplex PCR; TCRdb keeps only in-frame clonotypes and omits some of them. Of 100,000 to 120,000 clones detected, 85% to 90% appear once; the ten largest clones hold approximately 4%. V shed 9 bases, J shed 7 bases, and the junction held 13 bases outside the gene matches. The CDR3 runs to 14 residues. Germline V lookup: CDR1 LNHDA, CDR2 SQIVND (reference sequence). With regard to this clone: Its antigen remains unidentified.

Study-wide points: In vitro assays verified that a few CMV-associated chains recognized CMV antigens specifically.

Sequencing used PBMCs. The receptor's source is a woman younger than 30 in good health and CMV-seropositive. This rearrangement joins TRBV19 to TRBJ2-7; 9 bases match TRBD1. Here the CDR3 reads CASQPGTGHGEQYF. The DNA for the CDR3 is TGTGCCAGCCAACCCGGGACAGGGCATGGGGAGCAGTACTTC. Together with reference TRBV19 and TRBJ2-7, the CDR3 gives the full variable domain: DGGITQSPKYLFRKEGQNVTLSCEQNLNHDAMYWYRQDPGQGLRLIYYSQIVNDFQKGDIAEGYSVSREKKESFPLTVTSAQKNPTAFYLCASQPGTGHGEQYFGPGTRLTVT.